The rows below give T cell receptor beta chains drawn from one sample of a study of T cells after yellow fever vaccination. MiXCR, applied by TCRdb to the 5' RACE reads, yields one record per CDR3 protein. Of more than 30,000 distinct CDR3 sequences listed, more than 6.5% are singletons. The material was PBMCs, either bulk or a sorted T-cell subset (CD4+, CD8+, memory, or dextramer-sorted; not recorded which), obtained on the day of the first yellow fever vaccination. Source of these receptors: a young man who received the YFV17D yellow fever vaccine. CDR3s include the opening cysteine and the closing phenylalanine or tryptophan. A D gene is named only where the DNA matches it firmly. The size field is filled for only some rows; it gives once, few, many or a size class.

V gene: TRBV7-2
D gene: NA
J gene: TRBJ2-4
clone size: few
CDR3 protein: CASSLRQSGVAKNIQYF
CDR3 DNA: TGTGCCAGCAGCCTACGGCAGTCGGGTGTAGCCAAAAACATTCAGTACTTC

V gene: TRBV7-2
D gene: NA
J gene: TRBJ2-1
clone size: many
CDR3 protein: CASSLGGGPLFF
CDR3 DNA: TGTGCCAGCAGCTTAGGTGGGGGGCCCTTGTTCTTC

V gene: TRBV12-3/TRBV12-4
D gene: NA
J gene: TRBJ1-1
clone size: NA
CDR3 protein: CASRSGTNTEAFF
CDR3 DNA: TGTGCCAGCAGGAGTGGGACGAACACTGAAGCTTTCTTT

V gene: TRBV5-1
D gene: NA
J gene: TRBJ2-5
clone size: many
CDR3 protein: CASSLNRRQREETQYF
CDR3 DNA: TGCGCCAGCAGCTTGAATCGGCGACAAAGAGAAGAGACCCAGTACTTC

V gene: TRBV25-1
D gene: NA
J gene: TRBJ1-6
clone size: many
CDR3 protein: CASSGPGSSYNSPLHF
CDR3 DNA: TGTGCCAGCAGTGGCCCAGGGAGCTCCTATAATTCACCCCTCCACTTT

V gene: TRBV4-2
D gene: NA
J gene: TRBJ2-7
clone size: NA
CDR3 protein: CASSLERGSGVSF
CDR3 DNA: TGTGCCAGCAGCTTAGAGAGAGGATCAGGGGTTTCTTTC

V gene: TRBV18
D gene: NA
J gene: TRBJ2-3
clone size: many
CDR3 protein: CASSPVPDTQYF
CDR3 DNA: TGTGCCAGCTCACCAGTCCCAGATACGCAGTATTTT

V gene: TRBV4-3
D gene: TRBD2
J gene: TRBJ2-1
clone size: many
CDR3 protein: CASSQELAGEGNEQFF
CDR3 DNA: TGCGCCAGCAGCCAAGAGCTAGCGGGGGAAGGCAATGAGCAGTTCTTC

V gene: TRBV11-2
D gene: NA
J gene: TRBJ2-1
clone size: few
CDR3 protein: CASSFTPNEQFF
CDR3 DNA: TGTGCCAGCAGCTTCACCCCCAATGAGCAGTTCTTC

V gene: TRBV5-1
D gene: TRBD1
J gene: TRBJ1-5
clone size: many
CDR3 protein: CASSASGGRNQPQHF
CDR3 DNA: TGCGCCAGCAGCGCGTCAGGGGGCCGGAATCAGCCCCAGCATTTT

V gene: TRBV4-1
D gene: NA
J gene: TRBJ2-2
clone size: many
CDR3 protein: CAIGNKGGELFF
CDR3 DNA: TGCGCCATCGGCAATAAGGGCGGGGAGCTGTTTTTT

V gene: TRBV7-8
D gene: NA
J gene: TRBJ2-3
clone size: many
CDR3 protein: CASSFSSASTDTQYF
CDR3 DNA: TGTGCCAGCAGCTTTTCTAGTGCTAGCACAGATACGCAGTATTTT

V gene: TRBV19
D gene: NA
J gene: TRBJ2-5
clone size: few
CDR3 protein: CASSIGIQETQYF
CDR3 DNA: TGTGCCAGTAGTATAGGGATACAAGAGACCCAGTACTTC

V gene: TRBV18
D gene: TRBD1
J gene: TRBJ1-2
clone size: many
CDR3 protein: CASSPDATGLLGYTF
CDR3 DNA: TGTGCCAGCTCACCGGATGCGACAGGGCTGCTTGGCTACACCTTC

V gene: TRBV20-1
D gene: TRBD2
J gene: TRBJ2-3
clone size: many
CDR3 protein: CSAPTSGTDTQYF
CDR3 DNA: TGCAGTGCCCCCACTAGCGGCACAGATACGCAGTATTTT

V gene: TRBV20-1
D gene: NA
J gene: TRBJ2-2
clone size: many
CDR3 protein: CSARGSNTGELFF
CDR3 DNA: TGCAGTGCTAGAGGCAGCAACACCGGGGAGCTGTTTTTT

V gene: TRBV20-1
D gene: NA
J gene: TRBJ1-5
clone size: NA
CDR3 protein: CSASTQGPFFDQPQHF
CDR3 DNA: TGCAGTGCTTCGACCCAGGGTCCCTTCTTTGACCAGCCCCAGCATTTT

V gene: TRBV7-7
D gene: NA
J gene: TRBJ2-2
clone size: many
CDR3 protein: CASSLRGGYTGELFF
CDR3 DNA: TGTGCCAGCAGCTTAAGAGGGGGGTACACCGGGGAGCTGTTTTTT

V gene: TRBV7-2
D gene: NA
J gene: TRBJ1-1
clone size: NA
CDR3 protein: CASTYPETGSWGEAFF
CDR3 DNA: TGTGCCAGCACCTACCCCGAGACAGGTAGTTGGGGTGAAGCTTTCTTT

V gene: TRBV7-6
D gene: NA
J gene: TRBJ2-7
clone size: many
CDR3 protein: CASSFGTRPTNEQYF
CDR3 DNA: TGTGCCAGCAGCTTCGGGACACGGCCTACCAACGAGCAGTACTTC

V gene: TRBV5-1
D gene: NA
J gene: TRBJ1-4
clone size: NA
CDR3 protein: CASSLRGDNEKLFF
CDR3 DNA: TGCGCCAGCAGCTTGAGAGGTGATAATGAAAAACTGTTTTTT

V gene: TRBV5-1
D gene: TRBD2
J gene: TRBJ2-1
clone size: many
CDR3 protein: CASSPLPGGQNEQFF
CDR3 DNA: TGCGCCAGCAGCCCGCTCCCGGGGGGGCAGAATGAGCAGTTCTTC

V gene: TRBV20-1
D gene: TRBD1
J gene: TRBJ1-1
clone size: many
CDR3 protein: CSAPPGTGVPEAFF
CDR3 DNA: TGCAGTGCTCCCCCGGGGACAGGGGTCCCTGAAGCTTTCTTT

V gene: TRBV28
D gene: NA
J gene: TRBJ1-2
clone size: many
CDR3 protein: CASLPGANYGYTF
CDR3 DNA: TGTGCCAGCCTACCGGGGGCGAACTATGGCTACACCTTC

V gene: TRBV7-2
D gene: TRBD2
J gene: TRBJ2-3
clone size: NA
CDR3 protein: CASNKVSGVGTDTQYF
CDR3 DNA: TGTGCCAGCAACAAAGTGAGCGGGGTTGGCACAGATACGCAGTATTTT

V gene: TRBV10-3
D gene: TRBD1
J gene: TRBJ2-7
clone size: many
CDR3 protein: CAIKGGQGAYEQYF
CDR3 DNA: TGTGCCATCAAGGGGGGACAGGGGGCCTACGAGCAGTACTTC

V gene: TRBV4-2
D gene: NA
J gene: TRBJ1-2
clone size: few
CDR3 protein: CASSQDLEGAGATF
CDR3 DNA: TGTGCCAGCAGCCAAGATCTGGAAGGCGCGGGGGCGACCTTC

V gene: TRBV13
D gene: NA
J gene: TRBJ1-4
clone size: many
CDR3 protein: CASSLGAGLNEKLFF
CDR3 DNA: TGTGCCAGCAGCTTAGGTGCCGGATTAAATGAAAAACTGTTTTTT

V gene: TRBV6-1
D gene: NA
J gene: TRBJ1-1
clone size: many
CDR3 protein: CASGRGMNTEAFF
CDR3 DNA: TGTGCCAGCGGGCGGGGGATGAACACTGAAGCTTTCTTT

V gene: TRBV12-3/TRBV12-4
D gene: NA
J gene: TRBJ1-1
clone size: many
CDR3 protein: CASSRGTEAFF
CDR3 DNA: TGTGCCAGCTCACGGGGGACTGAAGCTTTCTTT

V gene: TRBV3-1
D gene: NA
J gene: TRBJ1-3
clone size: many
CDR3 protein: CASSRQSGNTIYF
CDR3 DNA: TGTGCCAGCAGTCGACAGTCTGGAAACACCATATATTTT

V gene: TRBV5-4
D gene: NA
J gene: TRBJ2-5
clone size: NA
CDR3 protein: CASSGENQETQYF
CDR3 DNA: TGTGCCAGCAGTGGAGAGAACCAAGAGACCCAGTACTTC

V gene: TRBV7-2
D gene: TRBD1
J gene: TRBJ2-7
clone size: many
CDR3 protein: CASSLVGTGAYEQYF
CDR3 DNA: TGTGCCAGCAGCTTAGTCGGGACAGGGGCCTACGAGCAGTACTTC

V gene: TRBV29-1
D gene: TRBD1
J gene: TRBJ2-3
clone size: many
CDR3 protein: CSATGQDRGTDTQYF
CDR3 DNA: TGCAGCGCAACCGGACAGGACAGAGGCACAGATACGCAGTATTTT

V gene: TRBV20-1
D gene: NA
J gene: TRBJ1-1
clone size: many
CDR3 protein: CSARPGEYTEAFF
CDR3 DNA: TGCAGTGCTCGTCCCGGGGAGTACACTGAAGCTTTCTTT

V gene: TRBV12-3/TRBV12-4
D gene: NA
J gene: TRBJ2-2
clone size: few
CDR3 protein: CASSANTGELFF
CDR3 DNA: TGTGCCAGCAGTGCAAACACCGGGGAGCTGTTTTTT

V gene: TRBV20-1
D gene: NA
J gene: TRBJ2-7
clone size: many
CDR3 protein: CSADTGDSYEQYF
CDR3 DNA: TGCAGTGCTGACACCGGGGACTCCTACGAGCAGTACTTC

V gene: TRBV20-1
D gene: TRBD1
J gene: TRBJ1-1
clone size: NA
CDR3 protein: CSARTGGTATEAFF
CDR3 DNA: TGCAGTGCGAGGACAGGGGGTACAGCCACTGAAGCTTTCTTT

V gene: TRBV7-2
D gene: TRBD2
J gene: TRBJ2-7
clone size: many
CDR3 protein: CASSFSGALGEQYF
CDR3 DNA: TGTGCCAGCAGCTTTAGCGGGGCCTTGGGAGAGCAGTACTTC

V gene: TRBV7-8
D gene: NA
J gene: TRBJ2-5
clone size: few
CDR3 protein: CASSPRRVRGETQYF
CDR3 DNA: TGTGCCAGCAGCCCTAGGAGGGTTAGGGGGGAGACCCAGTACTTC

V gene: TRBV10-2
D gene: TRBD2
J gene: TRBJ2-3
clone size: many
CDR3 protein: CASSDGGRTDTQYF
CDR3 DNA: TGCGCCAGCAGTGACGGGGGGAGGACAGATACGCAGTATTTT

V gene: TRBV18
D gene: NA
J gene: TRBJ1-5
clone size: many
CDR3 protein: CASSPGIRYSNQPQHF
CDR3 DNA: TGTGCCAGCTCACCGGGGATACGCTATAGCAATCAGCCCCAGCATTTT

V gene: TRBV4-3
D gene: TRBD2
J gene: TRBJ2-3
clone size: many
CDR3 protein: CASSRFSGGDPNTQYF
CDR3 DNA: TGCGCCAGCAGCCGTTTTAGCGGGGGAGATCCAAATACGCAGTATTTT

V gene: TRBV3-1
D gene: NA
J gene: TRBJ1-1
clone size: many
CDR3 protein: CASSQGSLRTEAFF
CDR3 DNA: TGTGCCAGCAGCCAAGGGAGTCTGCGGACTGAAGCTTTCTTT

V gene: TRBV7-6
D gene: TRBD1
J gene: TRBJ2-2
clone size: few
CDR3 protein: CASSFFLTGKLQRNTGELFF
CDR3 DNA: TGTGCCAGCAGCTTTTTCTTGACAGGGAAGCTCCAAAGAAACACCGGGGAGCTGTTTTTT

V gene: TRBV6-2/TRBV6-3
D gene: NA
J gene: TRBJ2-6
clone size: few
CDR3 protein: CATSGANVLTF
CDR3 DNA: TGTGCCACCTCTGGGGCCAACGTCCTGACTTTC

V gene: TRBV7-2
D gene: TRBD2
J gene: TRBJ2-5
clone size: many
CDR3 protein: CASSLESASGVETQYF
CDR3 DNA: TGTGCCAGCAGCTTAGAGTCGGCTAGCGGGGTAGAGACCCAGTACTTC

V gene: TRBV5-6
D gene: NA
J gene: TRBJ1-2
clone size: many
CDR3 protein: CASSLNYGYTF
CDR3 DNA: TGTGCCAGCAGCTTGAACTATGGCTACACCTTC

V gene: TRBV20-1
D gene: NA
J gene: TRBJ1-1
clone size: many
CDR3 protein: CSASQGLRTEAFF
CDR3 DNA: TGCAGTGCTAGCCAGGGTCTACGCACTGAAGCTTTCTTT

V gene: TRBV19
D gene: NA
J gene: TRBJ1-3
clone size: NA
CDR3 protein: CASTTFNRNSGNTIYF
CDR3 DNA: TGTGCCAGTACTACCTTCAACAGGAACTCTGGAAACACCATATATTTT

V gene: TRBV4-1
D gene: NA
J gene: TRBJ2-3
clone size: NA
CDR3 protein: CASSQVSEGTDTQYF
CDR3 DNA: TGCGCCAGCAGCCAAGTTAGCGAGGGCACAGATACGCAGTATTTT

V gene: TRBV24-1
D gene: NA
J gene: TRBJ2-3
clone size: NA
CDR3 protein: CATSDPSTDTQYF
CDR3 DNA: TGTGCCACCAGTGACCCAAGCACAGATACGCAGTATTTT